What follows is one TCR beta chain and its context. Its antigen is still unknown. A much larger clone differs from this one at a single base, so this may be a read error. The CDR3 is 15 residues long. Germline V gives CDR1 MGHRA, CDR2 YSYEKL. Trimming removed 1 base from V and 5 bases from J, with 12 bases in between. The sample originates from a study of molecular identifiers for immune sequencing clone quantification. Findings and caveats of the study: In naive cells, clones above 20 RNA copies held under 1% of molecules, whereas in effector cells they held over 99%.

From the PCR reads, TCRdb called clonotypes with MiXCR, one entry per CDR3 protein. Counted here are 37,000 or so distinct CDR3 sequences, about a fifth occurring once; the ten biggest clones make up about 7%. The sequence came from a human donor in good health. Some libraries in this study had Jurkat cell RNA spiked in. Sample: naive CD8+ T cells from blood, with Jurkat cell RNA spiked in. Specified subset: FACS-sorted CD8+CD4-CCR7+CD45RA+ naive T cells. The J gene is TRBJ2-1, the V gene TRBV4-1, with a weak D call TRBD1 (5 bases). This CDR3 is CASSQVGLEHNEQFF. The CDR3 coding sequence is TGCGCCAGCAGCCAAGTGGGGCTAGAGCACAATGAGCAGTTCTTC.